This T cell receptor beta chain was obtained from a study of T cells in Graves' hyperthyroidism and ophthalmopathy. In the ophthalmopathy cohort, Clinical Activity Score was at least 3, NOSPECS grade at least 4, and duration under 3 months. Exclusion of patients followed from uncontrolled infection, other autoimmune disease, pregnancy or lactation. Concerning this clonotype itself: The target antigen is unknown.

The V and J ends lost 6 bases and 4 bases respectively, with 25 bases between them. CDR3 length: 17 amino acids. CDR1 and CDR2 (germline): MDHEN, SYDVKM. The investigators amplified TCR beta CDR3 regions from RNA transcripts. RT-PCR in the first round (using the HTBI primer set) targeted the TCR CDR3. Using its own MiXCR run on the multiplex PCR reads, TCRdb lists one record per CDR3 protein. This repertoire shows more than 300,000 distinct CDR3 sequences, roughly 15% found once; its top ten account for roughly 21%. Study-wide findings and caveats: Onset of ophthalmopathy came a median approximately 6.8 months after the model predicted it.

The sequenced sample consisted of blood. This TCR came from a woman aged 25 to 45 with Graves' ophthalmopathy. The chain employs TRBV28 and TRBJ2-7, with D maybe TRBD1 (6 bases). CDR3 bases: TGTGCCAGCAGCCAACGACGCGGACAGCGACGAGATTACGAGCAGTACTTC. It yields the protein CASSQRRGQRRDYEQYF.